Given below is one T cell receptor beta chain in context. Libraries were prepared by immunoSEQ multiplex PCR; TCRdb keeps only in-frame clonotypes and omits some of them. The sample lists tens of thousands of clones; 80% to 90% were seen once. The data were obtained in a study of OX40 agonist ivuxolimab in advanced cancers. The CDR3 has 13 residues. Germline values: CDR1 MNHNY, CDR2 SVGAGI (reference sequence). V shed 6 bases and J 14 bases; nucleotides not matched to a gene: 14. The sequencing here drew on CD4+ or CD8+ T cells sorted from blood, taken in a trial of the OX40 agonist ivuxolimab. The receptor was isolated from an adult with an advanced solid tumor such as melanoma, head and neck, liver or kidney cancer. The rearrangement links TRBV6-6 to TRBJ2-3, with 7 bases matching TRBD2. The CDR3 loop reads CASSYGSGTKAYF. In DNA, the CDR3 is TGTGCCAGCAGCTATGGGAGTGGGACTAAAGCGTATTTT.